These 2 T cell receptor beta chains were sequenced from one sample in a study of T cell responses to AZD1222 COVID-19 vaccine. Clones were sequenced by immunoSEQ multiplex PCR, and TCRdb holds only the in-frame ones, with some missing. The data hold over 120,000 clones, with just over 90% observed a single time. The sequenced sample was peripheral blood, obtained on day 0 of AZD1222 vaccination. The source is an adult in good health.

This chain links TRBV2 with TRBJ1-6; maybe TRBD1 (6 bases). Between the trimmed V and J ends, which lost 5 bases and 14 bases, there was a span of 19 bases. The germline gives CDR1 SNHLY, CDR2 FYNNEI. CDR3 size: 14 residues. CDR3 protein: CASSSRGREVALHF. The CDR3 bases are TGTGCCAGCAGTTCAAGGGGGAGGGAGGTGGCCCTCCACTTT. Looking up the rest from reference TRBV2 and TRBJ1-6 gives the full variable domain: EPEVTQTPSHQVTQMGQEVILRCVPISNHLYFYWYRQILGQKVEFLVSFYNNEISEKSEIFDDQFSVERPDGSNFTLKIRSTKLEDSAMYFCASSSRGREVALHFGNGTRLTVT.

CDR3: CASRAGTDYEQYF. As DNA, the CDR3 is TGTGCCAGCAGGGCCGGGACAGACTACGAGCAGTACTTC. The chain employs TRBV6-5 and TRBJ2-7; the match to TRBD1 covers 7 bases. This CDR3 contains 13 residues. With 6 bases clipped from V and 3 bases from J, the junction kept 5 bases outside the gene matches. Germline-derived CDR1 and CDR2 are MNHEY and SVGAGI.